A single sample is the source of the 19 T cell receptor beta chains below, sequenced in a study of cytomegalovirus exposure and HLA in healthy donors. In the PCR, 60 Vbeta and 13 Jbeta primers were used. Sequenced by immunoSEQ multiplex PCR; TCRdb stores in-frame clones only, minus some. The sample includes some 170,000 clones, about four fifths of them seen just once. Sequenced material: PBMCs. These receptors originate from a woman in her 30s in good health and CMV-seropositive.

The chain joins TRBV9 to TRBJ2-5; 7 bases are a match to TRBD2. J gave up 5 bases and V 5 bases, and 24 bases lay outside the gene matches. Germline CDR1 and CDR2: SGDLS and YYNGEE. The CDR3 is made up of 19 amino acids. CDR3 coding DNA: TGTGCCAGCAGTGGGGAGGGAAAGGGGTTATCTGGCGAGGGGGAGACCCAGTACTTC. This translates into CASSGEGKGLSGEGETQYF.

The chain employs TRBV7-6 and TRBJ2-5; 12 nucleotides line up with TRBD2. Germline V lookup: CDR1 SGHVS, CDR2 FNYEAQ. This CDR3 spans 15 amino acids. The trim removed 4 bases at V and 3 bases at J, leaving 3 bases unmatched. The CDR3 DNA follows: TGTGCCAGCAGCTCGCGGACTAGCGGGGAAGAGACCCAGTACTTC. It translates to CASSSRTSGEETQYF.

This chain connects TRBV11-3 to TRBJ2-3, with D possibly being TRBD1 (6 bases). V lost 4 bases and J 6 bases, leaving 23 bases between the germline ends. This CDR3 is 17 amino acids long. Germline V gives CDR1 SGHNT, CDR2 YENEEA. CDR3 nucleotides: TGTGCCAGCAGCTCCTCGTTGGGCCAGGGGCGCTCGGATACGCAGTATTTT. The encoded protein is CASSSSLGQGRSDTQYF. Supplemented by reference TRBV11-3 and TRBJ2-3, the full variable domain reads EAGVVQSPRYKIIEKKQPVAFWCNPISGHNTLYWYLQNLGQGPELLIRYENEEAVDDSQLPKDRFSAERLKGVDSTLKIQPAELGDSAVYLCASSSSLGQGRSDTQYFGPGTRLTVL.

The CDR3 protein is CASSALAREMAEAFF. The CDR3 DNA follows: TGTGCCAGCAGCGCACTCGCACGGGAGATGGCTGAAGCTTTCTTT. The chain joins TRBV7-2 to TRBJ1-1; no reliable D call. Germline CDR1 is SGHTA and CDR2 is FQGNSA. This CDR3 is 15 amino acids long. Trimming stripped 5 bases from V and 6 bases from J, with 19 bases between.

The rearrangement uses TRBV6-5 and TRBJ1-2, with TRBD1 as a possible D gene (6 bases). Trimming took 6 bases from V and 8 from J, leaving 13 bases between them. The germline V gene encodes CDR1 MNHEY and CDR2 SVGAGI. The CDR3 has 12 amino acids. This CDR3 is CASRVSGVGYTF. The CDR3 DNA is TGTGCCAGCAGAGTTTCAGGGGTAGGCTACACCTTC.

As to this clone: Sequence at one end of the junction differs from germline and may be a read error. The CDR3 region has the DNA TGTTCCAGCAGCTTAAGTCCCGCTCATGCGAATCAGCCCCAGCATTTT. Protein sequence: CSSSLSPAHANQPQHF. The genes are TRBV7-3 and TRBJ1-5; D remains unclear. Germline V gene data show CDR1 as SGHTA and CDR2 as FQGTGA. There are 16 residues in the CDR3.

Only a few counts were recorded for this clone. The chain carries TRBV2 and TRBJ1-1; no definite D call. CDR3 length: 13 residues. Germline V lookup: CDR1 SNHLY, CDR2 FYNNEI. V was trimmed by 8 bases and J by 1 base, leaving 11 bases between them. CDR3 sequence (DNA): TGTGCCAGCTTGGCAGGTAGGAACACTGAAGCTTTCTTT. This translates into CASLAGRNTEAFF.

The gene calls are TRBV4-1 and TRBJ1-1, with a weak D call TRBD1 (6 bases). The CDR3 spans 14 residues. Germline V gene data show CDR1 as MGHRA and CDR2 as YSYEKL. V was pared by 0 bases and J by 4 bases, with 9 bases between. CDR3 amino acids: CASSQEAGATEAFF. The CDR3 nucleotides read TGCGCCAGCAGCCAAGAAGCAGGGGCCACTGAAGCTTTCTTT.

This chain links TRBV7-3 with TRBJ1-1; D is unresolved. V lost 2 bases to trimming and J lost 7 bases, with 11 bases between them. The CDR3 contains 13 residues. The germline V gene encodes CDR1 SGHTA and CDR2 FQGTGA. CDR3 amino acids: CASSLYELGEAFF. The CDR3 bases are TGTGCCAGCAGCTTATACGAACTCGGTGAAGCTTTCTTT.

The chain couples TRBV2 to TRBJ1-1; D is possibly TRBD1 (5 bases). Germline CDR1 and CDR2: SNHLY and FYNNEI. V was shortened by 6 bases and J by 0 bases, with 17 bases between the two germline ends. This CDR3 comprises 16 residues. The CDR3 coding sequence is TGTGCCAGCAGGGGGTTTGACAGTTTTCTGAACACTGAAGCTTTCTTT. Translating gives CASRGFDSFLNTEAFF. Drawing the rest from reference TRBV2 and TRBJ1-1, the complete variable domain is EPEVTQTPSHQVTQMGQEVILRCVPISNHLYFYWYRQILGQKVEFLVSFYNNEISEKSEIFDDQFSVERPDGSNFTLKIRSTKLEDSAMYFCASRGFDSFLNTEAFFGQGTRLTVV.

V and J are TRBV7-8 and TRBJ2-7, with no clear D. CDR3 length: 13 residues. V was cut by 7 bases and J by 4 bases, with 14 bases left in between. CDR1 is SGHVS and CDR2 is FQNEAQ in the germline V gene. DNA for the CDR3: TGTGCCAGCAACCAAGAGCAGGCATACGAGCAGTACTTC. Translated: CASNQEQAYEQYF.

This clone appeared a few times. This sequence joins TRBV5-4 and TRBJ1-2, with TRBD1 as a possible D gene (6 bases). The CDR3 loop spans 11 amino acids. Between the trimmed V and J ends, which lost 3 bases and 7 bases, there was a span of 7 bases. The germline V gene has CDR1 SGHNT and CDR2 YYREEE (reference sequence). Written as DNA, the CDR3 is TGTGCCAGCAGCTGGGGGCGTGGCTACACCTTC. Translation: CASSWGRGYTF.

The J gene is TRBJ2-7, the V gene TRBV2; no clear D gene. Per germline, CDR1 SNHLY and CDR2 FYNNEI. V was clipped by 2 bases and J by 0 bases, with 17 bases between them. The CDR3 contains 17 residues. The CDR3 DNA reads TGTGCCAGCAGTGAAATGAGGCTGTTAACCGGCTCCTACGAGCAGTACTTC. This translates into CASSEMRLLTGSYEQYF.

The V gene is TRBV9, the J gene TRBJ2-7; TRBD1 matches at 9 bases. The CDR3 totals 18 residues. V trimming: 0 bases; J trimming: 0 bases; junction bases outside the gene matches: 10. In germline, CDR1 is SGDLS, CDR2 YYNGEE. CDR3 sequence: CASSVDLAGTGSSYEQYF. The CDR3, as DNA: TGTGCCAGCAGCGTAGATCTCGCCGGGACAGGGAGCTCCTACGAGCAGTACTTC.

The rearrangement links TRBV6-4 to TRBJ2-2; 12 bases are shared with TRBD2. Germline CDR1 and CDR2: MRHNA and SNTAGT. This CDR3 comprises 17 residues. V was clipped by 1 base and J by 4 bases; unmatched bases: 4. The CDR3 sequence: CASSDWTSGEFTGELFF. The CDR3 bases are TGTGCCAGCAGTGACTGGACTAGCGGGGAATTCACCGGGGAGCTGTTTTTT.

CDR3 in amino acids: CASSLVPGRDTEAFF. The CDR3 region has the DNA TGCGCCAGCAGCTTGGTACCAGGGAGGGACACTGAAGCTTTCTTT. The chain employs TRBV5-1 and TRBJ1-1, with D tentatively TRBD1 (5 bases). V was trimmed by 0 bases and J by 3 bases, leaving 12 bases between them. Germline CDR1 is SGHRS and CDR2 is YFSETQ. This CDR3 region has 15 residues.

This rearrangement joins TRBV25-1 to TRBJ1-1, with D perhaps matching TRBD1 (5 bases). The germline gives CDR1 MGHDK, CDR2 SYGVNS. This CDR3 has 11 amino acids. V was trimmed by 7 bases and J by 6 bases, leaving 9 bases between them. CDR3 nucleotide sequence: TGTGCCAGCAACTTAGGGGCTGAAGCTTTCTTT. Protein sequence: CASNLGAEAFF.

This chain's CDR3 is CASSLDRENEQFF. In nucleotides, the CDR3 is TGCGCCAGCAGCCTGGACAGGGAGAATGAGCAGTTCTTC. The chain recombines TRBV5-1 with TRBJ2-1; 8 bases match TRBD1. V shed 4 bases and J 7 bases; nucleotides not matched to a gene: 4. Germline CDR1 SGHRS, CDR2 YFSETQ. The CDR3 spans 13 residues.

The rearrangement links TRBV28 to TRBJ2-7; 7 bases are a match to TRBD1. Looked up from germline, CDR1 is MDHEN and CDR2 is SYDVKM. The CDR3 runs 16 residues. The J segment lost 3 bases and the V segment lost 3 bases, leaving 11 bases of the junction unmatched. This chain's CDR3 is CASSFYRQGVSYEQYF. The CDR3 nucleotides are TGTGCCAGCAGTTTTTACCGGCAGGGGGTAAGCTACGAGCAGTACTTC.